One T cell receptor (beta chain) is described in this entry. Antigen specificity is unknown. This entry belongs to a study of T cells expressing NK-cell markers. Whole-study findings and limits: In a few donors, dominant clonotypes made up roughly 28.3-65% of CD3+CD56-NKG2C+ cells. Of the CD8+ T cells in roughly 6 donors, roughly 1.0-7.5% belonged to dominant NKG2C+ clonotypes.

TCRdb re-called the 5' RACE reads and gives one entry per CDR3 protein, without DNA. The table for this sample gives about 410,000 distinct CDR3 sequences. Specimen: blood T cells: a sorted CD56 or NKG2C T cell subset, CD4+ or CD8+ T cells, or bulk PBMC T cells (not recorded which). The receptor was isolated from a woman between 45 and 65 years old in good health.

The CDR3 is CASSLATGGTEAFF. This chain links TRBV3-1 with TRBJ1-1; TCRdb gives TRBD1 as the D gene, but with no DNA this cannot be confirmed. The CDR3 has 14 residues. Germline V gives CDR1 LGHDT, CDR2 YNNKEL (reference sequence).